The entry below gives a single TCR beta chain sequence along with its context. Which antigen it targets is not known. It has no much larger one-base neighbor in the sample; base qualities were not kept. The CDR3 starts with the cysteine, ends with the phenylalanine, and has 16 residues. The read is trimmed to its CDR3 DNA, 48 bases read in frame from base 1. The germline V gene (reference sequence) yields MNHNY for CDR1 and SVGAGI for CDR2. V gives up 0 bases and J gives up 3 bases, and the segment between their germline ends measures 14 bases. Interpreted using the paper, the time point label stands for: week 5, during vaccination. Each vaccine dose was 300 ug of a 20-mer mutant IDH1 peptide in Montanide, given subcutaneously with topical imiquimod. All donors had newly diagnosed IDH1-mutant astrocytomas of WHO grade 3 or 4 that showed loss of nuclear ATRX. The samples were drawn from NOA16, a multicentre, single-arm, open-label phase I trial in Germany that tested a mutant IDH1 peptide vaccine in humans for the first time. Genomic DNA for TCRB sequencing was extracted from EDTA blood using the DNeasy Blood and Tissue Kit.

This specimen belongs to a study of a mutant IDH1 vaccine in newly diagnosed glioma (dated by TCRdb to about 2021). Regarding the research as a whole: Eight vaccinations were administered to patients in weeks 1, 3, 5, 7, 11, 15, 19 and 23, corresponding to visits V03 through V10. For exploratory analyses, longitudinal TCRB deep sequencing was carried out in around 26 treated patients wherever samples were available. Of the 25 to 40 treated patients, roughly 60% were male and approximately 40% were female, and the mean age was roughly 38 years. Vaccination was initiated 4-6 weeks after radiotherapy alone, or concurrently with temozolomide cycles in the chemotherapy-containing groups. Peripheral blood samples were drawn at six visits, namely V03 (baseline), V05, V07, V10, V12 and V13. Before enrollment, patients had received standard therapy of radiotherapy alone, temozolomide alone, or radiochemotherapy with temozolomide; most received the combination. Overall study results and their limits: Selection of PBMC samples for TCRB deep sequencing was based on availability. Immune responses induced by the vaccine were seen in 90% to 95% of patients across multiple MHC alleles. Changes in the top peripheral T cell clonotypes picked up by TCRB sequencing did not appear to be linked to pseudoprogression. The authors stated that sample limitations prevented analyses of patient blood samples from being reproduced.

The library was generated by the immunoSEQ multiplex PCR assay. Rearranged TCR beta chain sequences were amplified with the hsTCRB Kit following the manufacturer's protocol. TCRB libraries were sequenced on an Illumina MiSeq. The paper's data handling went like this. The proprietary platform of the kit vendor was used for demultiplexing, trimming and gene mapping. This is the immuneACCESS table as TCRdb keeps it, with only in-frame sequences that have V and J called. A part of the clones is gone; compared with another copy, unresolved V genes explain less than half, and the rest is unexplained. Clone size and V and J calls were adopted from that table, with D and trimming inferred from the DNA. The sample has around 51,000 clones on record, roughly 78% of them singletons. Jointly, the top ten make up less than 2% of the sample.

Here the chain combines TRBV6-6 and TRBJ1-1, and TRBD1 may be the D gene, going by 6 matching bases. This TCR derives from a middle-aged woman with glioma. Source: PBMCs, taken from a glioma patient whose treatment included an IDH1 peptide vaccine. CDR3 loop: CASSYSGGLKYTEAFF. The sequenced DNA: TGTGCCAGCAGTTACTCGGGGGGGCTAAAGTACACTGAAGCTTTCTTT.